Following are 5 T cell receptor beta chains from one sample sequenced in a study of identical twins. One entry per CDR3 protein results from TCRdb running MiXCR on the 5' RACE reads. The table shows fewer than 550,000 distinct CDR3 sequences, with about 16% occurring only once. The data were also submitted as part of a second study, on yellow fever vaccine responses in identical twins.

The specimen sequenced was CD4+ T cells sorted from blood. These receptors were taken from a woman aged 18-29 years in good health.

This chain links TRBV20-1 with TRBJ1-3, with 7 positions matching TRBD1. V dropped 0 bases and J dropped 0; count of bases not matched to a gene: 11. The CDR3 is 18 residues long. The germline V gene encodes CDR1 DFQATT and CDR2 SNEGSKA (reference sequence). CDR3 DNA: TGCAGTGCTAGAGATCCAAGGGACAGTAAGAGCTCTGGAAACACCATATATTTT. This gives the protein CSARDPRDSKSSGNTIYF.

The chain has TRBV6-1 and TRBJ1-5, with 7 bases fitting TRBD1. The CDR3 sequence is 15 residues long. Germline V gene sequence: CDR1 MNHNS, CDR2 SASEGT. Unmatched junction bases numbered 8, after V lost 6 bases and J lost 3 bases. CDR3 DNA: TGTGCCAGCAGGGACGGGACAGCGAACAATCAGCCCCAGCATTTT. Translated: CASRDGTANNQPQHF.

V is TRBV27 and J is TRBJ2-1; 12 bases map to TRBD2. CDR3 size: 16 residues. The V gene's germline CDR1 is MNHEY and CDR2 SMNVEV (reference sequence). Trimming cost V 5 bases and J 9 bases; bases outside gene matches: 11. The CDR3 region is CASSTTSGGLFAEQFF. The CDR3 DNA sequence: TGTGCCAGCAGTACGACTAGCGGGGGCCTCTTTGCTGAGCAGTTCTTC.

The V gene is TRBV11-1, the J gene TRBJ2-1, with 11 bases lining up with TRBD2. V shed 4 bases, J shed 0 bases, and the junction held 14 bases outside the gene matches. Germline V gene data show CDR1 as SGHAT and CDR2 as FQDESV (reference sequence). This CDR3 spans 20 amino acids. The DNA for the CDR3 is TGTGCCAGCAGCTCCCCCGTGAATAGCGGGGGGGCTTTCTCCTACAATGAGCAGTTCTTC. This sequence encodes CASSSPVNSGGAFSYNEQFF.

The sample holds a few counts of this clonotype. V usage is TRBV13 and J usage is TRBJ1-1; 9 bases match TRBD1. Trimming at V came to 7 bases and at J to 5 bases, leaving 8 bases not matched to a gene. The germline V gene encodes CDR1 PRHDT and CDR2 FYEKMQ (reference sequence). This CDR3 has 14 amino acids. CDR3 region: CASTQQGARTEAFF. The CDR3 coding sequence is TGTGCCAGCACCCAACAGGGGGCTCGTACTGAAGCTTTCTTT.